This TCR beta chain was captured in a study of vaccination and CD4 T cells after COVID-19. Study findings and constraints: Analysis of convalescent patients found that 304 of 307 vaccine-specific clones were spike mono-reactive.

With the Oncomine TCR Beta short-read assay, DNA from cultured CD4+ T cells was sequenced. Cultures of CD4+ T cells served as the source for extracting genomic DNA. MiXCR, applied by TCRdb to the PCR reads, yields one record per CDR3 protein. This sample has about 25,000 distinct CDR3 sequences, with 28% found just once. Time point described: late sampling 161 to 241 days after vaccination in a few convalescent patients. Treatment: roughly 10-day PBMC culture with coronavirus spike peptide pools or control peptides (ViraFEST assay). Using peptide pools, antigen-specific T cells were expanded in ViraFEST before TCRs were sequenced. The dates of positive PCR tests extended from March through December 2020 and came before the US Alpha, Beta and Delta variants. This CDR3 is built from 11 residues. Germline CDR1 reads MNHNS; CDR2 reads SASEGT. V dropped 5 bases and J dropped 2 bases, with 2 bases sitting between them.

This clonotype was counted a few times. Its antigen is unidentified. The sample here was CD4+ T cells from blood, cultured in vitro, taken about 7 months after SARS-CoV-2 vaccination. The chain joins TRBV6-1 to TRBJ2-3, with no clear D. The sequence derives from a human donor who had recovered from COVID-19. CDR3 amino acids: CASSPTDTQYF. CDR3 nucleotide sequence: TGTGCCAGCAGTCCCACAGATACGCAGTATTTT.